The sequence of this TCR beta chain was determined in a study of a mutant IDH1 vaccine in newly diagnosed glioma. As for the study in general: Across weeks 1, 3, 5, 7, 11, 15, 19 and 23, patients received a vaccination each time, eight in all. Mean patient age was about 44 years; approximately 60% were male and roughly 38% female.

Generated by immunoSEQ multiplex PCR, the TCRdb table keeps only in-frame clones and is missing some. Here the sample spans 110,000 or so clones, roughly 88% being singletons. By share, this clone counts as medium-sized. Antigen specificity is unknown. Time point given: week 11, during vaccination. Topical imiquimod accompanied each vaccine dose, which consisted of 300 ug of mutant IDH1 20-mer peptide. The V and J ends lost 3 bases and 2 bases respectively, with 11 bases between them. CDR1 and CDR2 (germline): MNHEY, SMNVEV (reference sequence). CDR3 length equals 15 residues. Sequences were derived from PBMCs, sampled from a glioma patient whose treatment included an IDH1 peptide vaccine. The chain employs TRBV27 and TRBJ1-5; a possible D gene is TRBD1 (6 bases). The origin of this receptor is a woman between 50 and 59 years old with glioma. This CDR3 reads CASSFTGFGNQPQHF. The CDR3 nucleotides are TGTGCCAGCAGTTTCACAGGGTTTGGCAATCAGCCCCAGCATTTT.